This T cell receptor (beta chain) is drawn from a study of blood T cell repertoires in COVID-19. Across the whole study: The United States, Italy and Spain provided the acute and convalescent COVID-19 samples. Nucleic acid was either cDNA or gDNA, and it came from T cells, B-cell-depleted T cells, or PBMCs.

Original analysis: The assay estimated nucleated cells by amplifying reference gene primers. Assay: immunoSEQ multiplex PCR; the TCRdb copy retains only in-frame clones and omits some. V, J and clone size derive from that table, while D and trimming were established from the DNA sequence. In the table there are a few hundred thousand clones, 70% to 90% of which are singletons. CDR3 length equals 16 residues. CDR1 and CDR2 from the germline V gene are MNHEY and SVGAGI. Losses at the gene ends were 2 bases for V and 1 base for J; bases not matched to a gene: 7. The chain has TRBV6-5 and TRBJ2-7; TRBD2 agrees at 8 bases. The specimen was peripheral blood. The TCR was taken from a woman between 55 and 75 years old with COVID-19, enrolled during active disease. CDR3 in DNA: TGTGCCAGCAGTTACGAGGCGGGGGGCATTTCCTACGAGCAGTACTTC. Protein: CASSYEAGGISYEQYF.